The rows below give T cell receptor beta chains drawn from one sample of a study of T cell repertoires in cytomegalovirus infection. TCRdb reprocessed the reads via MiXCR and lists one record per CDR3 protein. The repertoire consists of some 920,000 distinct CDR3 sequences, with around 30% occurring once and the leading ten covering more than 13%. These receptors' antigens are unknown. Sequencing used cultured CD8+ T cells from PBMCs, obtained from culture after CMV antigen stimulation. The receptors shown here come from a human donor in good health (CMV status not recorded). Some clones in this sample may be carry-over from other donors' samples. Each CDR3 is given with its conserved first and last residue. Fields, in order: CDR3 DNA, CDR3 protein, D gene, V gene, J gene, clone size. D genes are given only for firm matches. Part of the rows lack a size; the others show once, few, many or a class for expanded clones.

CDR3nt: TGCAGCGTTCGGAGGATTAGCACTGAAGCTTTCTTT; CDR3aa: CSVRRISTEAFF; d_gene: .; v_gene: TRBV29-1; j_gene: TRBJ1-1; abundance: few
CDR3nt: TGCGCCAGCAGTTCAACCGGGACAGGGTGGATGGGCACTGAAGCTTTCTTT; CDR3aa: CASSSTGTGWMGTEAFF; d_gene: TRBD1; v_gene: TRBV5-1; j_gene: TRBJ1-1; abundance: .
CDR3nt: TGTGCCAGCAGCCGAACTACCCCCCAAGTGGATACGCAGTATTTT; CDR3aa: CASSRTTPQVDTQYF; d_gene: .; v_gene: TRBV7-6; j_gene: TRBJ2-3; abundance: many
CDR3nt: TGCGCCAGCAGCCAAGAATATCAGCCGTACTCTGGAAACACCATATATTTT; CDR3aa: CASSQEYQPYSGNTIYF; d_gene: .; v_gene: TRBV4-3; j_gene: TRBJ1-3; abundance: .
CDR3nt: TGTGCCAGCAGCGTAGTGGCAGGAGCTAACACTGAAGCTTTCTTT; CDR3aa: CASSVVAGANTEAFF; d_gene: .; v_gene: TRBV9; j_gene: TRBJ1-1; abundance: .
CDR3nt: TGTGCCAGCAGATCCCGGGCGGGGTACCCCACAGATACGCAGTATTTT; CDR3aa: CASRSRAGYPTDTQYF; d_gene: .; v_gene: TRBV6-5; j_gene: TRBJ2-3; abundance: few
CDR3nt: TGTGCCAGCAGTGACTCAGGGGCCAACTATGGCTACACCTTC; CDR3aa: CASSDSGANYGYTF; d_gene: .; v_gene: TRBV6-4; j_gene: TRBJ1-2; abundance: few
CDR3nt: TGTGCCACCAGTGACCACGACAGGGCCAGGTATAGCAATCAGCCCCAGCATTTT; CDR3aa: CATSDHDRARYSNQPQHF; d_gene: TRBD1; v_gene: TRBV24-1; j_gene: TRBJ1-5; abundance: .
CDR3nt: TGTGCCAGCAGTGAAAAAGCGGCAGGGGGTAACACTGAAGCTTTCTTT; CDR3aa: CASSEKAAGGNTEAFF; d_gene: TRBD1; v_gene: TRBV2; j_gene: TRBJ1-1; abundance: .
CDR3nt: TGTGCCAGCAGTCACAGGGGGCGTCGGAATCAGCCCCAGCATTTT; CDR3aa: CASSHRGRRNQPQHF; d_gene: TRBD1; v_gene: TRBV12-3/TRBV12-4; j_gene: TRBJ1-5; abundance: few
CDR3nt: TGTGCCAGTAGTATAGGGGCCGCCTACGAGCAGTACTTC; CDR3aa: CASSIGAAYEQYF; d_gene: .; v_gene: TRBV19; j_gene: TRBJ2-7; abundance: .
CDR3nt: TGCAGCGTTGAAGATCCAGCCGTGCGAAGGGAGACCCAGTACTTC; CDR3aa: CSVEDPAVRRETQYF; d_gene: .; v_gene: TRBV29-1; j_gene: TRBJ2-5; abundance: .
CDR3nt: TGTGCCAGCAGCACCGAGGGACAGGGGAGAACTGAAGCTTTCTTT; CDR3aa: CASSTEGQGRTEAFF; d_gene: TRBD1; v_gene: TRBV7-9; j_gene: TRBJ1-1; abundance: many
CDR3nt: TGTGCCAGCAGTGTTGAGACTAGCGGGGGGGCAAGATCGGAACCTGAGCAGTTCTTC; CDR3aa: CASSVETSGGARSEPEQFF; d_gene: TRBD2; v_gene: TRBV2; j_gene: TRBJ2-1; abundance: few
CDR3nt: TGTGCCAGCAGTTACGCCGGGCCCCGGGGCGACTATGGCTACACCTTC; CDR3aa: CASSYAGPRGDYGYTF; d_gene: .; v_gene: TRBV2; j_gene: TRBJ1-2; abundance: .
CDR3nt: TGTGCCAGCAGTGGGGACAGGGGACACTCCCTTAGGATTACCGGGGAGCTGTTTTTT; CDR3aa: CASSGDRGHSLRITGELFF; d_gene: TRBD1; v_gene: TRBV2; j_gene: TRBJ2-2; abundance: few
CDR3nt: TGTGCCAGCAGCAAGGACAGGGGTTACAATGAGCAGTTCTTC; CDR3aa: CASSKDRGYNEQFF; d_gene: TRBD1; v_gene: TRBV7-8; j_gene: TRBJ2-1; abundance: many
CDR3nt: TGTGCCAGCAGCTTAGCCGCGAAAGGATCCTACAATGAGCAGTTCTTC; CDR3aa: CASSLAAKGSYNEQFF; d_gene: .; v_gene: TRBV7-6; j_gene: TRBJ2-1; abundance: .
CDR3nt: TGTGCCAGCAGTTCGAGGGAGAGCGGTCCCCCTGATACGCAGTATTTT; CDR3aa: CASSSRESGPPDTQYF; d_gene: .; v_gene: TRBV25-1; j_gene: TRBJ2-3; abundance: few
CDR3nt: TGTGCCACCACTTTAGGGGCCAATGAGCAGTTCTTC; CDR3aa: CATTLGANEQFF; d_gene: .; v_gene: TRBV6-5; j_gene: TRBJ2-1; abundance: .
CDR3nt: TGTGCCAGCCGACCCCCCCCCGGGACAGGGGGCGAGAGGAGCTACGCCGGGGAGCTGTTTTTT; CDR3aa: CASRPPPGTGGERSYAGELFF; d_gene: TRBD1; v_gene: TRBV7-9; j_gene: TRBJ2-2; abundance: few
CDR3nt: TGTGCCAGTAGTTCCCCGGGGAAATACAATGAGCAGTTCTTC; CDR3aa: CASSSPGKYNEQFF; d_gene: .; v_gene: TRBV19; j_gene: TRBJ2-1; abundance: .
CDR3nt: TGTGCCACCGGCGACGCGAGTAACACTGAAGCTTTCTTT; CDR3aa: CATGDASNTEAFF; d_gene: .; v_gene: TRBV24-1; j_gene: TRBJ1-1; abundance: .
CDR3nt: TGTGCCAGCAGTGATGGGGGAGGGACTGAAGCTTTCTTT; CDR3aa: CASSDGGGTEAFF; d_gene: .; v_gene: TRBV12-3/TRBV12-4; j_gene: TRBJ1-1; abundance: few
CDR3nt: TGTGCCAGCAGTCCCCGGGGCTTGGAGGTGGTTGGGTACTATGGCTACACCTTC; CDR3aa: CASSPRGLEVVGYYGYTF; d_gene: .; v_gene: TRBV27; j_gene: TRBJ1-2; abundance: .
CDR3nt: TGCAGTGCTAGAGATAGAGACACGGAATACGAGCAGTACTTC; CDR3aa: CSARDRDTEYEQYF; d_gene: .; v_gene: TRBV20-1; j_gene: TRBJ2-7; abundance: .
CDR3nt: TGTGCCAGCAGCTTAGATTACAGGGGGACGAACACTGAAGCTTTCTTT; CDR3aa: CASSLDYRGTNTEAFF; d_gene: TRBD1; v_gene: TRBV7-6; j_gene: TRBJ1-1; abundance: many
CDR3nt: TGTGCCATCAGTGAGTCGAGGGGGAGCACCTACGAGCAGTACTTC; CDR3aa: CAISESRGSTYEQYF; d_gene: .; v_gene: TRBV10-3; j_gene: TRBJ2-7; abundance: few
CDR3nt: TGTGCCACCAGTGACGTACAGGGGAATGGCTACACCTTC; CDR3aa: CATSDVQGNGYTF; d_gene: TRBD1; v_gene: TRBV24-1; j_gene: TRBJ1-2; abundance: .
CDR3nt: TGTGCCAGCAGCACCACAGACAGGGCAATAGCCGGGGAGCTGTTTTTT; CDR3aa: CASSTTDRAIAGELFF; d_gene: TRBD1; v_gene: TRBV7-3; j_gene: TRBJ2-2; abundance: .
CDR3nt: TGTGCCAGCAGCCGCCGGGACAGGGGGGTTTCACCCCTCCACTTT; CDR3aa: CASSRRDRGVSPLHF; d_gene: TRBD1; v_gene: TRBV7-2; j_gene: TRBJ1-6; abundance: many
CDR3nt: TGTGCCAGCCAATCTCGGATTAGCACAGATACGCAGTATTTT; CDR3aa: CASQSRISTDTQYF; d_gene: .; v_gene: TRBV7-8; j_gene: TRBJ2-3; abundance: .
CDR3nt: TGTGCCAGCAGGCGGGGGCCCGGGGGAGCTTTCTTT; CDR3aa: CASRRGPGGAFF; d_gene: .; v_gene: TRBV12-3/TRBV12-4; j_gene: TRBJ1-1; abundance: .
CDR3nt: TGTGCCAGCAGTTTACCCCGGGACTCGCTCTCCTACAATGAGCAGTTCTTC; CDR3aa: CASSLPRDSLSYNEQFF; d_gene: .; v_gene: TRBV28; j_gene: TRBJ2-1; abundance: .
CDR3nt: TGTGCCAGCAGTTTACAGGGCCGGTTCCTCTCGGCGGGACTGTTTTTT; CDR3aa: CASSLQGRFLSAGLFF; d_gene: .; v_gene: TRBV12-3/TRBV12-4; j_gene: TRBJ1-4; abundance: .
CDR3nt: TGTGCCACCTCCATGGCCCCCGGGTTGGAGACCCAGTACTTC; CDR3aa: CATSMAPGLETQYF; d_gene: .; v_gene: TRBV7-8; j_gene: TRBJ2-5; abundance: few
CDR3nt: TGTGCCAGCAGTTTATCGAGCAGGAAAAACATTCAGTACTTC; CDR3aa: CASSLSSRKNIQYF; d_gene: .; v_gene: TRBV28; j_gene: TRBJ2-4; abundance: few
CDR3nt: TGTGCCATCCTAAAGGGAACTGACGGTGAAGCTTTCTTT; CDR3aa: CAILKGTDGEAFF; d_gene: .; v_gene: TRBV10-3; j_gene: TRBJ1-1; abundance: once
CDR3nt: TGTGCCAGCAGCTTAACCGGCCAAGGGCAGTTCTTC; CDR3aa: CASSLTGQGQFF; d_gene: .; v_gene: TRBV7-8; j_gene: TRBJ2-1; abundance: many
CDR3nt: TGTGCCAGCAGTTACCTGCGTAGCTCCTATAATTCACCCCTCCACTTT; CDR3aa: CASSYLRSSYNSPLHF; d_gene: .; v_gene: TRBV6-6; j_gene: TRBJ1-6; abundance: .
CDR3nt: TGCGCCAGCAGCCAACCCTGGACTAGCGGGGGTAATGAGCAGTTCTTC; CDR3aa: CASSQPWTSGGNEQFF; d_gene: TRBD2; v_gene: TRBV4-1; j_gene: TRBJ2-1; abundance: few
CDR3nt: TGTGCCAGCAGCCGCCTCGACGGAGTAGCTAATGAAAAACTGTTTTTT; CDR3aa: CASSRLDGVANEKLFF; d_gene: .; v_gene: TRBV7-6; j_gene: TRBJ1-4; abundance: many
CDR3nt: TGTGCCAGCAGCCTAATCGGGACAGGGGCCTACAATGAGCAGTTCTTC; CDR3aa: CASSLIGTGAYNEQFF; d_gene: TRBD1; v_gene: TRBV7-6; j_gene: TRBJ2-1; abundance: many
CDR3nt: TGTGTAGTAGCAGCGGGGGCATACACTGAAGCTTTCTTT; CDR3aa: CVVAAGAYTEAFF; d_gene: .; v_gene: TRBV19; j_gene: TRBJ1-1; abundance: once
CDR3nt: TGTGCCAGCAGTCCGCGCAGGAGAAACACAGATACGCAGTATTTT; CDR3aa: CASSPRRRNTDTQYF; d_gene: .; v_gene: TRBV27; j_gene: TRBJ2-3; abundance: few
CDR3nt: TGCAGTGCTAGAGACTTCCAGGGTGGTAGCACAGATACGCAGTATTTT; CDR3aa: CSARDFQGGSTDTQYF; d_gene: .; v_gene: TRBV20-1; j_gene: TRBJ2-3; abundance: .
CDR3nt: TGTGCCAGCAGTCCAGCGCCGGGAAATCAGCCCCAGCATTTT; CDR3aa: CASSPAPGNQPQHF; d_gene: .; v_gene: TRBV13; j_gene: TRBJ1-5; abundance: .
CDR3nt: TGTGCCAGCAGCCAAGGAGGCTCGATGGAAACAGATACGCAGTATTTT; CDR3aa: CASSQGGSMETDTQYF; d_gene: .; v_gene: TRBV4-2; j_gene: TRBJ2-3; abundance: .
CDR3nt: TGTGCCAGCAGTTACTCGACTTTGGGCGGGGGAGCTTTCTTT; CDR3aa: CASSYSTLGGGAFF; d_gene: .; v_gene: TRBV6-2/TRBV6-3; j_gene: TRBJ1-1; abundance: few
CDR3nt: TGTGCCAGTAGTATAGATCCAGTCGGGAACACTGAAGCTTTCTTT; CDR3aa: CASSIDPVGNTEAFF; d_gene: .; v_gene: TRBV19; j_gene: TRBJ1-1; abundance: .
CDR3nt: TGTGCCAGCAGGGCCGGGACAGGGGGTGGTACGCAGTATTTT; CDR3aa: CASRAGTGGGTQYF; d_gene: TRBD1; v_gene: TRBV6-6; j_gene: TRBJ2-3; abundance: few
CDR3nt: TGTGCCAGCAGTTTGACGGCAGGCGGTGGGGAGCAGTACTTC; CDR3aa: CASSLTAGGGEQYF; d_gene: .; v_gene: TRBV28; j_gene: TRBJ2-7; abundance: .
CDR3nt: TGCGCCAGCAGACCCATTACAGGGATTTCCTCCTACGAGCAGTACTTC; CDR3aa: CASRPITGISSYEQYF; d_gene: .; v_gene: TRBV5-1; j_gene: TRBJ2-7; abundance: .
CDR3nt: TGTGCCAGCAGTGAAAGGGGAGGCGTGAGCACAGATACGCAGTATTTT; CDR3aa: CASSERGGVSTDTQYF; d_gene: .; v_gene: TRBV25-1; j_gene: TRBJ2-3; abundance: .
CDR3nt: TGTGCCAGCAGCTGGGGACTCCATAGGGAGGCCCTAGATTGGCAGTTCTTC; CDR3aa: CASSWGLHREALDWQFF; d_gene: .; v_gene: TRBV5-5; j_gene: TRBJ2-1; abundance: .
CDR3nt: TGTGCCAGCAGCTTATCATCCAGGTGGAGGGGGCGAAGAAACACCATATATTTT; CDR3aa: CASSLSSRWRGRRNTIYF; d_gene: TRBD1; v_gene: TRBV11-2; j_gene: TRBJ1-3; abundance: few
CDR3nt: TGTGCCAGCAGATCTGGGGGGGTTGGCTACACCTTC; CDR3aa: CASRSGGVGYTF; d_gene: .; v_gene: TRBV6-5; j_gene: TRBJ1-2; abundance: .